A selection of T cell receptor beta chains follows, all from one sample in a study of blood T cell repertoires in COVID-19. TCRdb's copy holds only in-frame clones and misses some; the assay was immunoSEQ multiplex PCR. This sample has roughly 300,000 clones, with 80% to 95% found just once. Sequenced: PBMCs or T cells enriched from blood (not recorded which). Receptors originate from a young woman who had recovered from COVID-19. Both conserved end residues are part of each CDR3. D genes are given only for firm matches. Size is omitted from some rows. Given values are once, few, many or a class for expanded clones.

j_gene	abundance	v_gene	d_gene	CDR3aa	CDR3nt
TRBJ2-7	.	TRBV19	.	CASSIVPQVPTYEQYF	TGTGCCAGTAGTATCGTTCCGCAGGTCCCTACCTACGAGCAGTACTTC
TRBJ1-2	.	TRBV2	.	CASSAGRTNYGYTF	TGTGCCAGCAGTGCAGGGCGTACTAACTATGGCTACACCTTC
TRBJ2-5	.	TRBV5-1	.	CASSHGHGQETQYF	TGCGCCAGCAGCCACGGACACGGCCAGGAGACCCAGTACTTC
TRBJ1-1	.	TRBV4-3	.	CASSQGSGNTEAFF	TGCGCCAGCAGCCAAGGGTCCGGGAACACTGAAGCTTTCTTT
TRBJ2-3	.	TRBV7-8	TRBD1	CASSSLTGAKDTQYF	TGTGCCAGCAGCTCGCTGACAGGGGCTAAGGATACGCAGTATTTT
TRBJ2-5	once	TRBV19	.	CASSIFRGASQETQYF	TGTGCCAGTAGTATTTTCAGGGGCGCAAGCCAAGAGACCCAGTACTTC
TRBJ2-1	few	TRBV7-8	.	CASSLVGETYNEQFF	TGTGCCAGCAGCTTAGTCGGGGAAACCTACAATGAGCAGTTCTTC
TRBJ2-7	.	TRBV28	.	CASSLSRLAIPEQYF	TGTGCCAGCAGTTTAAGTCGGCTAGCAATTCCCGAGCAGTACTTC
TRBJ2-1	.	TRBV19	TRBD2	CATGGVSGRGEQFF	TGTGCCACCGGAGGGGTTAGCGGGAGAGGTGAGCAGTTCTTC
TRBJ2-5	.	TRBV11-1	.	CASSLEGGNLEETQYF	TGTGCCAGCAGCTTAGAAGGAGGCAATCTTGAAGAGACCCAGTACTTC
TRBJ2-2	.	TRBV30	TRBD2	CAWSTSGRYAGELFF	TGTGCCTGGAGTACTAGCGGGAGGTACGCCGGGGAGCTGTTTTTT
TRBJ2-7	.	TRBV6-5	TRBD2	CASSPGLLTYEQYF	TGTGCCAGCAGTCCGGGACTACTTACCTACGAGCAGTACTTC
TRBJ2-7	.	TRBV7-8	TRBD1	CASSLEPGGEYEQYF	TGTGCCAGCAGCTTAGAACCAGGGGGCGAATACGAGCAGTACTTC
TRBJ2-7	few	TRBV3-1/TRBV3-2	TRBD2	CASSQDPSGIYEQYF	TGTGCCAGCAGCCAAGATCCTAGCGGGATCTACGAGCAGTACTTC
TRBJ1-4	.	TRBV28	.	CASRTTAPDKLFF	TGTGCCAGCAGAACGACAGCTCCGGATAAACTGTTTTTT
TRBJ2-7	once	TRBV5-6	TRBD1	CANSYRGPREQYF	TGTGCCAACAGTTACAGGGGGCCACGTGAGCAGTACTTC
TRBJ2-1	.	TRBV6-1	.	CASSGLPGTKLGEQFF	TGTGCCAGCAGTGGACTTCCCGGGACAAAGCTCGGTGAGCAGTTCTTC
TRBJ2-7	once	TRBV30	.	CAWSAGRTYEQYF	TGTGCCTGGAGCGCCGGGAGAACCTACGAGCAGTACTTC
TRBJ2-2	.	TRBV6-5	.	CASSYSDSTGELFF	TGTGCCAGCAGTTACTCTGACAGCACCGGGGAGCTGTTTTTT
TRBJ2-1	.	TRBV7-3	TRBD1	CASSYYDRVNEQFF	TGTGCTAGCAGCTATTACGACAGGGTTAATGAGCAGTTCTTC
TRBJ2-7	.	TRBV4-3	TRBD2	CASSQDILAGAYEQYF	TGCGCCAGCAGCCAAGATATCCTAGCGGGGGCCTACGAGCAGTACTTC
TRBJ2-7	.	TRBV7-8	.	CASSLTTTSYEQYF	TGTGCCAGCAGCTTAACTACAACCTCCTACGAGCAGTACTTC
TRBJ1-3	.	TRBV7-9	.	CASSLRIGLSSGNTIYF	TGTGCCAGCAGCTTAAGAATCGGTTTAAGTTCTGGAAACACCATATATTTT
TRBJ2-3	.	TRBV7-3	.	CASSLRARSTDTQYF	TGTGCCAGCAGCTTAAGGGCCCGTAGCACAGATACGCAGTATTTT
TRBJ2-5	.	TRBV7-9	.	CASSSRQGMGETQYF	TGTGCCAGCAGCTCCCGGCAGGGGATGGGAGAGACCCAGTACTTC
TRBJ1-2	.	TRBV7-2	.	CASSLAEVFNYGYTF	TGTGCCAGCAGCTTAGCCGAGGTTTTCAACTATGGCTACACCTTC
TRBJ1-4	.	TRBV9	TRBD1	CASSVGPTGGEKLFF	TGTGCCAGCAGCGTAGGCCCAACAGGGGGCGAAAAACTGTTTTTT
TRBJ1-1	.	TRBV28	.	CASSLLGNTEAFF	TGTGCCAGCAGTTTATTGGGCAACACTGAAGCTTTCTTT
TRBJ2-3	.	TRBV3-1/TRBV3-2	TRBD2	CASSPPRGLALDTQYF	TGTGCCAGCAGCCCCCCACGGGGACTAGCGTTAGATACGCAGTATTTT
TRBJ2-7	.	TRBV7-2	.	CASSPWGVRSYEQYF	TGTGCCAGCAGTCCGTGGGGGGTGAGGTCCTACGAGCAGTACTTC
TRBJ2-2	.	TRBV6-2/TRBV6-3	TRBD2	CASSSHSGRDGGELFF	TGTGCCAGCAGTTCCCATAGCGGGAGGGACGGTGGGGAGCTGTTTTTT
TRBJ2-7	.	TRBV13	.	CASSLSGGTRIYEQYF	TGTGCCAGCAGCCTAAGTGGGGGGACCCGAATCTACGAGCAGTACTTC
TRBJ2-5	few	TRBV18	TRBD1	CASSTDRGPQETQYF	TGTGCCAGCTCAACCGACAGGGGGCCTCAAGAGACCCAGTACTTC
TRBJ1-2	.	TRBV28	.	CASSFDFAPNYGYTF	TGTGCCAGCAGTTTCGACTTCGCCCCTAACTATGGCTACACCTTC
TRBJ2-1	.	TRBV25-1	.	CASSRDTYNEQFF	TGTGCCAGCAGCCGGGACACTTACAATGAGCAGTTCTTC
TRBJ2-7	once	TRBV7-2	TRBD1	CASSLVRQGLYEQYF	TGTGCCAGCAGCTTAGTTCGACAGGGTTTGTACGAGCAGTACTTC
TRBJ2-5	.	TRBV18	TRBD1	CASSSTGQETQYF	TGTGCCAGCTCATCGACAGGGCAAGAGACCCAGTACTTC
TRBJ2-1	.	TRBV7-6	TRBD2	CASSLAGLAGVRNEQFF	TGTGCCAGCAGCTTAGCAGGACTAGCGGGTGTAAGGAATGAGCAGTTCTTC
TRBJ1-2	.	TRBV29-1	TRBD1	CSVRQGAPYGYTF	TGCAGCGTTCGTCAGGGGGCTCCCTATGGCTACACCTTC
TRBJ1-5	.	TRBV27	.	CASSLSLSIRTAGYQPQHF	TGTGCCAGCAGTCTATCATTAAGCATTCGGACTGCGGGGTATCAGCCCCAGCATTTT
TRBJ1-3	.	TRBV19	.	CASSKTGAGNTIYF	TGTGCCAGTAGTAAGACAGGAGCTGGAAACACCATATATTTT